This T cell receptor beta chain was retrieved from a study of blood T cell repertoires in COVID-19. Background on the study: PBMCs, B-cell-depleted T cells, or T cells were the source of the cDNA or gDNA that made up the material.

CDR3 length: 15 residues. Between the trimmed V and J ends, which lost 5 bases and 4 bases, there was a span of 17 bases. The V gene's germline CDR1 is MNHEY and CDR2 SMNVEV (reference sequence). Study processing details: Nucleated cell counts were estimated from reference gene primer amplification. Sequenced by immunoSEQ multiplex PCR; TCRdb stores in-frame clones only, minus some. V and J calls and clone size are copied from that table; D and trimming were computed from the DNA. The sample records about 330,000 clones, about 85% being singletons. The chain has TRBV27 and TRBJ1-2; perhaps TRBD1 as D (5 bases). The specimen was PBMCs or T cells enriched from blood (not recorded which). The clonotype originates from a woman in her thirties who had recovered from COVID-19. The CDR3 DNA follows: TGTGCCAGCAGTCACTCCATACAGGAGTCCTATGGCTACACCTTC. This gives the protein CASSHSIQESYGYTF.